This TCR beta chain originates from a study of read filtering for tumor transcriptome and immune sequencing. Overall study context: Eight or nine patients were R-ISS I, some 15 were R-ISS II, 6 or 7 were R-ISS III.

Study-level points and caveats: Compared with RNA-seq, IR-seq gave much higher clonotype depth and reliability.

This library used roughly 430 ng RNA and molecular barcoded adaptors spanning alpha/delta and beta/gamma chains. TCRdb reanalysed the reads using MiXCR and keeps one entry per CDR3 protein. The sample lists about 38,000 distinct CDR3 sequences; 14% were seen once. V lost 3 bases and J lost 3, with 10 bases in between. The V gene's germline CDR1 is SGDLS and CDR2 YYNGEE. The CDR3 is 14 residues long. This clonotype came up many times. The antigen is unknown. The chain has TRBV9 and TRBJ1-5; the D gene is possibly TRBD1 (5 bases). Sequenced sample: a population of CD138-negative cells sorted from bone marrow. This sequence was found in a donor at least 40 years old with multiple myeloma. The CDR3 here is CASSADSSNQPQHF. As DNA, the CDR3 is TGTGCCAGCAGCGCCGACAGCTCCAATCAGCCCCAGCATTTT.